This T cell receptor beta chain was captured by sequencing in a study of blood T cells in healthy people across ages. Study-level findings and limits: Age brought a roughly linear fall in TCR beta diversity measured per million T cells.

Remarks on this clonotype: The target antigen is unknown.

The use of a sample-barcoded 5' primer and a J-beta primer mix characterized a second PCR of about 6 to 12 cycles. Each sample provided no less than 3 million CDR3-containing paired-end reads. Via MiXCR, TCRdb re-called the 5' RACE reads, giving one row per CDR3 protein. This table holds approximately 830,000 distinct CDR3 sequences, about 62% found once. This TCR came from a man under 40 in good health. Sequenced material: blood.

The CDR3 DNA reads TGTGCCAGCTCCCGAGGTATTAGCGGGGGGCCAGGGGAGCAGTACTTC. The encoded protein is CASSRGISGGPGEQYF. The V gene is TRBV6-2 or TRBV6-3, the J gene TRBJ2-7; 10 bases are shared with TRBD2. CDR3 length: 16 residues. Unmatched junction bases numbered 17, after V lost 8 bases and J lost 7 bases. Per germline, CDR1 MNHEY and CDR2 SVGEGT.